The clone carrying this T cell receptor beta chain came up a few times. The target antigen is unknown. This sample was taken from a study of T cells after yellow fever vaccination. Study observations and caveats: Abundant clonotypes from the bulk population could contaminate FACS-sorted repertoires.

Researchers made TCR cDNA using 5'RACE template switching, and this step added a universal primer site and UMIs. Each CDR3 protein gets one entry after TCRdb re-called the 5' RACE reads with MiXCR. The table records around 180,000 distinct CDR3 sequences, roughly 6.4% of them present only once. Germline V CDR1 and CDR2: DFQATT, SNEGSKA (reference sequence). This CDR3 comprises 17 residues. J was trimmed by 5 bases and V by 0 bases; bases with no gene match: 13. This chain connects TRBV20-1 to TRBJ2-5; 9 bases are a match to TRBD1. This material consisted of CD4+ T cells sorted from PBMCs, taken on the day of the first yellow fever vaccination. The receptor was derived from a man aged 18 to 29 who received the YFV17D yellow fever vaccine. CDR3 amino acids: CSARDLRRTGVGETQYF. The CDR3, as DNA: TGCAGTGCTAGAGATCTTCGGAGGACAGGGGTTGGGGAGACCCAGTACTTC.